A selection of T cell receptor beta chains follows, all from one sample in a study of CD8 T cells in ankylosing spondylitis. One entry per CDR3 protein, called by TCRdb with MiXCR from the 5' RACE reads. There are around 91,000 distinct CDR3 sequences in the sample; more than 8.5% occur only once, and 30% lies in the top ten. The sample comprised blood, either unsorted or a sorted T cell fraction (not recorded which). The receptors stem from a male donor with ankylosing spondylitis. CDR3s include the opening cysteine and the closing phenylalanine or tryptophan. Each record gives: D gene, J gene, V gene, clone size, CDR3 DNA, CDR3 protein. A D gene is named only where the DNA matches it firmly. Size is omitted from some rows. Given values are once, few, many or a class for expanded clones.

-	TRBJ2-3	TRBV19	few	TGTGCCAGTAGTATGGTGGCAGATACGCAGTATTTT	CASSMVADTQYF
-	TRBJ2-1	TRBV11-2	-	TGTGCCAGCAGCTTAGAAATGTTAGGTGAGCAGTTCTTC	CASSLEMLGEQFF
TRBD2	TRBJ2-2	TRBV6-5	many	TGTGCCAGCAGTTACTCGCGGGAGGGCACCGGGGAGCTGTTTTTT	CASSYSREGTGELFF
-	TRBJ1-2	TRBV29-1	many	TGCAGCGTTGAAACGGGGAGGTATGGCTACACCTTC	CSVETGRYGYTF
TRBD2	TRBJ2-1	TRBV20-1	few	TGCAGTGCTAGAGACCCCGGGAGGGACCCGCCGGAGCAGTTCTTC	CSARDPGRDPPEQFF
-	TRBJ2-1	TRBV2	-	TGTGCCAGCAGTGAAGTCAGGAGCTATTACAATGAGCAGTTCTTC	CASSEVRSYYNEQFF
-	TRBJ2-3	TRBV12-3/TRBV12-4	many	TGTGCCAGCAGTTTACAACACTCAGATACGCAGTATTTT	CASSLQHSDTQYF
-	TRBJ2-5	TRBV11-2	-	TGTGCCAGCAGCTTAGTTCGAGCTGGGTTGTGGGAGACCCAGTACTTC	CASSLVRAGLWETQYF
TRBD2	TRBJ2-1	TRBV24-1	few	TGTGCCACCAGTGAACCTCCGGGACTAGCGGGAAGCGAGGGTGAGCAGTTCTTC	CATSEPPGLAGSEGEQFF
-	TRBJ1-5	TRBV19	few	TGTGCCAGTAACCCGGGACTGAGCAATCAGCCCCAGCATTTT	CASNPGLSNQPQHF
-	TRBJ1-2	TRBV29-1	many	TGCAGCGTACCCGGGGGCTATGGCTACACCTTC	CSVPGGYGYTF
TRBD1	TRBJ2-3	TRBV27	-	TGTGCCAGCAGTCTAGGACAGGGGACGGGCACAGATACGCAGTATTTT	CASSLGQGTGTDTQYF
-	TRBJ2-6	TRBV10-3	few	TGTGCCATCAGGTTAGATGGGGCCAACGTCCTGACTTTC	CAIRLDGANVLTF
TRBD2	TRBJ2-1	TRBV20-1	many	TGCAGTGCTAGATCAAAGAGCGGGAAGCCCCCCAATGAGCAGTTCTTC	CSARSKSGKPPNEQFF
-	TRBJ2-7	TRBV11-2	medium-sized	TGTGCCAGCAGCTTACTAGGGGCGGGAACTTCCTACGAGCAGTACTTC	CASSLLGAGTSYEQYF
-	TRBJ1-1	TRBV12-3/TRBV12-4	many	TGTGCCAGCAGTTTGGGGAGAAACACTGAAGCTTTCTTT	CASSLGRNTEAFF
TRBD1	TRBJ2-3	TRBV3-1	many	TGTGCCAGCAGCCAAGATGAGGGACAGCACTTGTTGTTTTCTAGCACAGATACGCAGTATTTT	CASSQDEGQHLLFSSTDTQYF
-	TRBJ2-7	TRBV24-1	-	TGTGCCACCGGAAAGGGAAGCTCCTACGAGCAGTACTTC	CATGKGSSYEQYF
TRBD2	TRBJ2-3	TRBV7-6	many	TGTGCCAGCAGCTTAGGGGACTATGTTTCGCAGTATTTT	CASSLGDYVSQYF
-	TRBJ2-1	TRBV27	-	TGTGCCAGCAGTTACTCAGGCGCTGAGCAGTTCTTC	CASSYSGAEQFF
-	TRBJ2-2	TRBV12-3/TRBV12-4	-	TGTGCCAGCAGTCCCCTCTCAGGCGGGGAGCTGGTTTTT	CASSPLSGGELVF
TRBD2	TRBJ2-3	TRBV11-1	-	TGTGCCAGCAGCTTAGTGCGGACGGGGGCGATTGGGACTAGCGGGAGAACCACAGATACGCAGTATTTT	CASSLVRTGAIGTSGRTTDTQYF
-	TRBJ1-1	TRBV4-1	-	TGCGCCAGCAGCCAAGATCGAACCTACACTGAAGCTTTCTTT	CASSQDRTYTEAFF
TRBD1	TRBJ1-1	TRBV6-5	many	TGTGCCAGCAGTCACCCCCCGGACAGGGGCGACACTGAAGCTTTCTTT	CASSHPPDRGDTEAFF
TRBD2	TRBJ2-1	TRBV9	many	TGTGCCAGCAGTAAGAGCGGGAGCTCCTACAATGAGCAGTTCTTC	CASSKSGSSYNEQFF
TRBD2	TRBJ2-1	TRBV27	many	TGTGCCAGCAGTTCCGGGACTAGCGCCCGGAGTGAGCAGTTCTTC	CASSSGTSARSEQFF
-	TRBJ2-3	TRBV25-1	few	TGTGCCAGCAGTGAAGGGGCTGGAGATACGCAGTATTTT	CASSEGAGDTQYF
-	TRBJ2-3	TRBV6-1	-	TGTGCCAGCAGTCCAAGCCCGGTAGGACTCGCTAGCGCAGATACGCAGTATTTT	CASSPSPVGLASADTQYF
TRBD1	TRBJ2-3	TRBV3-1	-	TGTGCCAGCAGCCAGGGGGACAGCTACACAGATACGCAGTATTTT	CASSQGDSYTDTQYF
-	TRBJ2-7	TRBV28	-	TGTGCCAGCGCGCTGGGGGAAGAGGACGAGCAGTACTTC	CASALGEEDEQYF
TRBD2	TRBJ2-3	TRBV7-2	many	TGTGCCAGCAGCCATCGGGTGGGACTAGCGACAGATACGCAGTATTTT	CASSHRVGLATDTQYF
-	TRBJ2-3	TRBV11-2	many	TGTGCCAGCAGCTGGGGGTCAGATACGCAGTATTTT	CASSWGSDTQYF
-	TRBJ2-5	TRBV19	-	TGTGCCAGTAGTATCCTCGGACTAACGGAGATAGGAGAGACCCAGTACTTC	CASSILGLTEIGETQYF
TRBD2	TRBJ2-5	TRBV7-6	many	TGTGCCAGCAGCTTAGAGGGACTAGCGGATTGGGAGACCCAGTACTTC	CASSLEGLADWETQYF
-	TRBJ2-7	TRBV27	few	TGTGCCAGCAGTAGCTACTCCGGGACACAGCACTACGAGCAGTACTTC	CASSSYSGTQHYEQYF
TRBD2	TRBJ2-7	TRBV27	-	TGTGCCAGCAGTTTAGGGACTAGCGGTCACGAGCAGTACTTC	CASSLGTSGHEQYF
-	TRBJ2-1	TRBV6-4	few	TGTGCCAGCAGTGACTCCGAGGTAGGGGAAGGCTCCTACAATGAGCAGTTCTTC	CASSDSEVGEGSYNEQFF
TRBD1	TRBJ2-1	TRBV5-1	-	TGCGCCAGCAGCTTGGACAGGGGGCTCTATGAGCAGTTCTTC	CASSLDRGLYEQFF
TRBD2	TRBJ2-3	TRBV4-2	many	TGTGCCAGCAGCCAAGCTCAATCCGGGACTAGCGAATCGGATACGCAGTATTTT	CASSQAQSGTSESDTQYF
-	TRBJ1-1	TRBV2	few	TGTGCCAGCGGCGGGGAGGCTTTCTTT	CASGGEAFF
-	TRBJ1-2	TRBV7-9	many	TGTGCCAGCAGCTTTTCGGGACAAAGCTATGGCTACACCTTC	CASSFSGQSYGYTF